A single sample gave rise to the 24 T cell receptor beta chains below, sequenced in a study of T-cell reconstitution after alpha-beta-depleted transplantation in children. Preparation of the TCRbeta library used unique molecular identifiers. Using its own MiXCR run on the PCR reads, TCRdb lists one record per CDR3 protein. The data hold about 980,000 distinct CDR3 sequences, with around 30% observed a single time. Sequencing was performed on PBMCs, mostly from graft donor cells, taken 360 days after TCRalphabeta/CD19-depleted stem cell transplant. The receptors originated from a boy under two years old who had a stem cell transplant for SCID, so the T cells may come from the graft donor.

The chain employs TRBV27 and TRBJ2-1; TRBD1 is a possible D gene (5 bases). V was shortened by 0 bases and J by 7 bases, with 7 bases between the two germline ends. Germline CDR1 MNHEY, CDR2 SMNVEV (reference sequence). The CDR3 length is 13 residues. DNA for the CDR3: TGTGCCAGCAGTTTATCACAGGAAAATGAGCAGTTCTTC. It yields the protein CASSLSQENEQFF.

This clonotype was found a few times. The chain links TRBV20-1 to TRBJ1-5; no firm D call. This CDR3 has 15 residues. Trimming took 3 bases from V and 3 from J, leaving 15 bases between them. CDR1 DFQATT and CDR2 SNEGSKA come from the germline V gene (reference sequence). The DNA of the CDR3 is TGCAGTGCTAGTGTTCAGTCCGGCCCCAATCAGCCCCAGCATTTT. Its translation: CSASVQSGPNQPQHF.

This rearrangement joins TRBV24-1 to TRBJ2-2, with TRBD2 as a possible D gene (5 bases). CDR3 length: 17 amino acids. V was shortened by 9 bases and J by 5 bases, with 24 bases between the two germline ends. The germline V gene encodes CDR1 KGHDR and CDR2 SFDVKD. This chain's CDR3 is CATLSLKTVTGTGELFF. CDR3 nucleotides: TGTGCCACCTTGAGTCTAAAAACCGTAACGGGGACCGGGGAGCTGTTTTTT.

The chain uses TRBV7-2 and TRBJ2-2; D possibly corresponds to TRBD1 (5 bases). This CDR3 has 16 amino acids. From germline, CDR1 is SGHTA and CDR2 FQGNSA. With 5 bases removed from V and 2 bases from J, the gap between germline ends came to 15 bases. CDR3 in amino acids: CASSRRQRKNTGELFF. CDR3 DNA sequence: TGTGCCAGCAGCCGTAGACAGCGAAAAAACACCGGGGAGCTGTTTTTT.

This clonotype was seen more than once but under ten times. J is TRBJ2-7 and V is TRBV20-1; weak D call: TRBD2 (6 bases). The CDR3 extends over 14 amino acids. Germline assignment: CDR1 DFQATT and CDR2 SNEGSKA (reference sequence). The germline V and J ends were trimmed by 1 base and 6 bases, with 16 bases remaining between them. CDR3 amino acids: CSARVSGQGGEQYF. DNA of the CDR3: TGCAGTGCTAGAGTCAGCGGGCAGGGAGGCGAGCAGTACTTC.

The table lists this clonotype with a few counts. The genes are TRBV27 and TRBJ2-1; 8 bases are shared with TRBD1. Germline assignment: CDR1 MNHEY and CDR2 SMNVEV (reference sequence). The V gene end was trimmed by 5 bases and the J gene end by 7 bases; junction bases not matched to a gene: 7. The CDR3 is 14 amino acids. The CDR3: CASSHDRGENEQFF. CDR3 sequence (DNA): TGTGCCAGCAGTCATGACAGGGGAGAGAATGAGCAGTTCTTC.

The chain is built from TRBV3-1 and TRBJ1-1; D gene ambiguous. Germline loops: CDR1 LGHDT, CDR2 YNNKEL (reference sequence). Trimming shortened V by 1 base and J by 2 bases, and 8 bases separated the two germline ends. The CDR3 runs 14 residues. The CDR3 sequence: CASSQGLGNTEAFF. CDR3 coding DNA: TGTGCCAGCAGCCAAGGGCTGGGAAACACTGAAGCTTTCTTT.

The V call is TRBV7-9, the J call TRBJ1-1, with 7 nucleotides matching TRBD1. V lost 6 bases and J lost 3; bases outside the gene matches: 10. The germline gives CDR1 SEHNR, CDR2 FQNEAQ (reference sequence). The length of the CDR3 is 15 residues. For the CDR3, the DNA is TGTGCCAGCAGTTTAAGACAGGGAGGGGACACTGAAGCTTTCTTT. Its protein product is CASSLRQGGDTEAFF.

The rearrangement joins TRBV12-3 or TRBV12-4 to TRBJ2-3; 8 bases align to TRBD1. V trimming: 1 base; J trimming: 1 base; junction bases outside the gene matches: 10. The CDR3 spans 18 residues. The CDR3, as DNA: TGTGCCAGCAGTTTAGTTATTCCCAGGGGGCAAGGCACAGATACGCAGTATTTT. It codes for CASSLVIPRGQGTDTQYF.

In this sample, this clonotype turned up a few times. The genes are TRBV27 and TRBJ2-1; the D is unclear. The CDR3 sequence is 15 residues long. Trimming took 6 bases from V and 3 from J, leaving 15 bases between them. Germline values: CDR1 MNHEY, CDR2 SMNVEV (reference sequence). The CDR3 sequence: CASSPVVGFYNEQFF. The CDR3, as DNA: TGTGCCAGCAGCCCCGTGGTGGGATTCTACAATGAGCAGTTCTTC.

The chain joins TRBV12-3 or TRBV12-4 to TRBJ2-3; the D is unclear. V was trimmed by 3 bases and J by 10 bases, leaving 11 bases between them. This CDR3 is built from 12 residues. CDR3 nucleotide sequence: TGTGCCAGCAGTTTTGAATCTCCAGCGCAGTATTTT. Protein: CASSFESPAQYF.

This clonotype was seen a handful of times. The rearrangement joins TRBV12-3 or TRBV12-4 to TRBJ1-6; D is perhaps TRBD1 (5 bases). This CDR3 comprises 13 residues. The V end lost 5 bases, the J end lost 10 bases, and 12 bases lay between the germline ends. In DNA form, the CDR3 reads TGTGCCAGCAGTCTCCAGGGAGTGTCACCCCTCCACTTT. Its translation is CASSLQGVSPLHF.

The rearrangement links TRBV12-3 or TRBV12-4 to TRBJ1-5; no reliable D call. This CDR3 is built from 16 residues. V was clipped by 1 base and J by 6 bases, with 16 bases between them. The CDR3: CASSLGVGSASQPQHF. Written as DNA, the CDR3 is TGTGCCAGCAGTTTAGGCGTCGGTTCAGCGAGTCAGCCCCAGCATTTT.

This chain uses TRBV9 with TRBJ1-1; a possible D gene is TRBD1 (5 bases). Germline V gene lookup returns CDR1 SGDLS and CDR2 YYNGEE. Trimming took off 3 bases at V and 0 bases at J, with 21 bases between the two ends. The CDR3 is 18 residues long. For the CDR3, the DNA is TGTGCCAGCAGCGACCCCCGAGACGGGGGGAGGATGAACACTGAAGCTTTCTTT. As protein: CASSDPRDGGRMNTEAFF.

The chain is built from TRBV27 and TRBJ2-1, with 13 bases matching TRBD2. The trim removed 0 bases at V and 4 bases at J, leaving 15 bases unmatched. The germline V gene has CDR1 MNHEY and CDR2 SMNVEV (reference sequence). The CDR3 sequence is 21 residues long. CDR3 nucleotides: TGTGCCAGCAGTTTATCTGGGGTTGCACTAGCGGGGGGGCCAAGGTACAATGAGCAGTTCTTC. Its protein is CASSLSGVALAGGPRYNEQFF.

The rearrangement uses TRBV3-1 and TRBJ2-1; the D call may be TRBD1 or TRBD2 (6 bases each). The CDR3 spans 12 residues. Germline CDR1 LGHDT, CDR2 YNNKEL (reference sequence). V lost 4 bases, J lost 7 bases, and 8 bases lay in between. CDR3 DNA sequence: TGTGCCAGCAGCCGGAGGGGGAATGAGCAGTTCTTC. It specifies CASSRRGNEQFF.

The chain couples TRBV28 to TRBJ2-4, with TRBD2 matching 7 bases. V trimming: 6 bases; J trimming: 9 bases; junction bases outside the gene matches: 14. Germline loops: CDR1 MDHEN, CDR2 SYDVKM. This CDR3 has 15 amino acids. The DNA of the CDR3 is TGTGCCAGCAGACCACCTGGGGAGCGGGGACCCATTCAGTACTTC. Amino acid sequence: CASRPPGERGPIQYF. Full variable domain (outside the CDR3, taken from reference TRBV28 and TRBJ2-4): DVKVTQSSRYLVKRTGEKVFLECVQDMDHENMFWYRQDPGLGLRLIYFSYDVKMKEKGDIPEGYSVSREKKERFSLILESASTNQTSMYLCASRPPGERGPIQYFGAGTRLSVL.

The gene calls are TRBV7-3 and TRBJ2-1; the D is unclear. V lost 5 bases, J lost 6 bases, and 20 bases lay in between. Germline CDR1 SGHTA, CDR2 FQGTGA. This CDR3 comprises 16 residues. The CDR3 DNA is TGTGCCAGCAGCCCCCAGGTGGTGGGTAGCATCAATGAGCAGTTCTTC. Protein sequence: CASSPQVVGSINEQFF.

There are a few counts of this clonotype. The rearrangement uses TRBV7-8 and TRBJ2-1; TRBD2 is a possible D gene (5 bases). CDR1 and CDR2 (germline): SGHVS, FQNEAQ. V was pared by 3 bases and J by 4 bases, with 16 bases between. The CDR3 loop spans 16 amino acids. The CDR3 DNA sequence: TGTGCCAGCAGCTTTGAGGGAGCGGTGGCGTACAATGAGCAGTTCTTC. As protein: CASSFEGAVAYNEQFF.

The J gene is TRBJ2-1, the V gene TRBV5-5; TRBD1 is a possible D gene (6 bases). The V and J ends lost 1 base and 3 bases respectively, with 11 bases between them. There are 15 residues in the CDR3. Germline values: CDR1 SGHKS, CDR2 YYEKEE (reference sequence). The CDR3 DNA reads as TGTGCCAGCAGCTTGATGCAGGGGCTCTACAATGAGCAGTTCTTC. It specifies CASSLMQGLYNEQFF.

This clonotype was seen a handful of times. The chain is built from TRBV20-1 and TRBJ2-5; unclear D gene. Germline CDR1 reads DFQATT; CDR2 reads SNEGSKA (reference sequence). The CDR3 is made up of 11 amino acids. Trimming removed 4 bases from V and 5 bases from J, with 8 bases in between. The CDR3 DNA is TGCAGTGCTACCCCGAGGGAGACCCAGTACTTC. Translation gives CSATPRETQYF.

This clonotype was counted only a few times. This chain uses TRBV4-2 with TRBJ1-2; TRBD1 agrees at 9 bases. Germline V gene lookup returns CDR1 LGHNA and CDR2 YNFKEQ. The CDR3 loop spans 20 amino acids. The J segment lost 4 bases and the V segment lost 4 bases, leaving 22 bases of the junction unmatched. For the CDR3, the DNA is TGTGCCAGCAGCCGTCTACCTGGGACAGGGACGACGGGCGCTGGCTATGGCTACACCTTC. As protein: CASSRLPGTGTTGAGYGYTF.

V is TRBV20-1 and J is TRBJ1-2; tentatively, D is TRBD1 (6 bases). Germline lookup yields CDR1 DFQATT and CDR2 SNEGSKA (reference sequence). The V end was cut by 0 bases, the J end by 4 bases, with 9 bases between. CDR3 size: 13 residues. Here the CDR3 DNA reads TGCAGTGCTAGAGAACAGGGTTTCTATGGCTACACCTTC. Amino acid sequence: CSAREQGFYGYTF.

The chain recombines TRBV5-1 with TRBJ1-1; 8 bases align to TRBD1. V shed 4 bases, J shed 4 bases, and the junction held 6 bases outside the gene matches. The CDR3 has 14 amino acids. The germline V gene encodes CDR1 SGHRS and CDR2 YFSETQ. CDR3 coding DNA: TGCGCCAGCAGCCCACACGACAGGGGCACTGAAGCTTTCTTT. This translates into CASSPHDRGTEAFF.